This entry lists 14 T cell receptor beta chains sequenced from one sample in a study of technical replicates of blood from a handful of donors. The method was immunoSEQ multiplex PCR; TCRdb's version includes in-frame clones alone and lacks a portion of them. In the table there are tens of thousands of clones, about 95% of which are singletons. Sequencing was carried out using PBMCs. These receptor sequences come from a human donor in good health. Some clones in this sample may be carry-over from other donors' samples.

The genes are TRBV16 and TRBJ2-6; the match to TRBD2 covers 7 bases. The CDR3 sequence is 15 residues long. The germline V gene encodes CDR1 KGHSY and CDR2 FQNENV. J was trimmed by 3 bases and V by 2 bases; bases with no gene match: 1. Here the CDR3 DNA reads TGTGCCAGCAGCCAACGGGGGGTTGGGGCCAACGTCCTGACTTTC. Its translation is CASSQRGVGANVLTF.

The CDR3 coding sequence is TGTGCCACCAGGGACAGGGGATTGTCCTACGAGCAGTACTTC. Translated, it gives CATRDRGLSYEQYF. The chain has TRBV10-3 and TRBJ2-7, with 10 nucleotides matching TRBD1. CDR1 is ENHRY, CDR2 SYGVKD, per germline. The CDR3 is 14 amino acids. With V trimmed by 10 bases and J by 1 base, 7 bases remained unmatched.

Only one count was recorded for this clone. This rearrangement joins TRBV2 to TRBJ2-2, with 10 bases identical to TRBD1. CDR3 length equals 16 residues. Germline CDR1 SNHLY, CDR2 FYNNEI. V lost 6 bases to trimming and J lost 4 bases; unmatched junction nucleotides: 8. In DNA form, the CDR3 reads TGTGCCAGCAGAAGACAGGGGGCAAGGTCCACCGGGGAGCTGTTTTTT. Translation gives CASRRQGARSTGELFF.

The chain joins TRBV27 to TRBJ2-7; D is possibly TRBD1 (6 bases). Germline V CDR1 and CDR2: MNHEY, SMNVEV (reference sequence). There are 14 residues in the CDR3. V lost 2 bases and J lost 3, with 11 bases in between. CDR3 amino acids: CASSLGRGNYEQYF. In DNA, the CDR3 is TGTGCCAGCAGTTTAGGCAGGGGAAACTACGAGCAGTACTTC.

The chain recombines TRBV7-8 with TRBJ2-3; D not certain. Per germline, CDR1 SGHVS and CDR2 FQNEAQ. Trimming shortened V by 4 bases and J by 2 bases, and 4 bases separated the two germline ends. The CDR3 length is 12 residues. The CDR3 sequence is CASSSYTDTQYF. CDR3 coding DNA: TGTGCCAGCAGCTCTTACACAGATACGCAGTATTTT.

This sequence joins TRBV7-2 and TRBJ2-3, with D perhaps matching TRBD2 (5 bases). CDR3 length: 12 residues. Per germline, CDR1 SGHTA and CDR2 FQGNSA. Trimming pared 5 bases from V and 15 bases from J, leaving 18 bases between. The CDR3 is CASSALDSILYF. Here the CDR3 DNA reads TGTGCCAGCAGCGCGCTGGACTCTATACTATATTTT. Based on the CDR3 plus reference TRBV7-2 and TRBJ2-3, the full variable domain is GAGVSQSPSNKVTEKGKDVELRCDPISGHTALYWYRQSLGQGLEFLIYFQGNSAPDKSGLPSDRFSAERTGGSVSTLTIQRTQQEDSAVYLCASSALDSILYFGPGTRLTVL.

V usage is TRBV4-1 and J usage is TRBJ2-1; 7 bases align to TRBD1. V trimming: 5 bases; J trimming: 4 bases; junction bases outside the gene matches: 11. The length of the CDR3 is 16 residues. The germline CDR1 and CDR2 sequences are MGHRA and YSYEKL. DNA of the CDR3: TGCGCCAGCAGCGCTCCAGACAGGGTCAGGTACAATGAGCAGTTCTTC. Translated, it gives CASSAPDRVRYNEQFF.

The CDR3 sequence is CASSLGGTYNQPQHF. For the CDR3, the DNA is TGTGCCAGCAGCTTGGGAGGAACCTACAATCAGCCCCAGCATTTT. The V and J genes are TRBV27 and TRBJ1-5; no reliable D call. The CDR3 contains 15 residues. Germline CDR1 reads MNHEY; CDR2 reads SMNVEV (reference sequence). The V end lost 6 bases, the J end lost 3 bases, and 15 bases lay between the germline ends.

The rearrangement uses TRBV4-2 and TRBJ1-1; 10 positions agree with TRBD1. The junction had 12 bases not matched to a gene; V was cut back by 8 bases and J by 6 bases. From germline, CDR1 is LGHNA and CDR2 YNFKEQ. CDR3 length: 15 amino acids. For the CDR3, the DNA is TGTGCCAGCTTACCAAAGGGACAGGGGAGTTCTGAAGCTTTCTTT. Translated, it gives CASLPKGQGSSEAFF.

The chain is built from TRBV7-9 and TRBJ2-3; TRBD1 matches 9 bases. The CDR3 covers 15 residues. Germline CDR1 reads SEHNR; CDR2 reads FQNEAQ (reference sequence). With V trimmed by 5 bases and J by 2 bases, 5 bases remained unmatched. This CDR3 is CASSLGQGDTDTQYF. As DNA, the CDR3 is TGTGCCAGCAGCCTGGGACAGGGCGACACAGATACGCAGTATTTT.

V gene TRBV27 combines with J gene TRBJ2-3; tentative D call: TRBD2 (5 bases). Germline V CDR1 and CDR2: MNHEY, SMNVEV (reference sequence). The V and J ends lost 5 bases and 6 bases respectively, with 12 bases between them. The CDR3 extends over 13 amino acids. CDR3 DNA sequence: TGTGCCAGCAGTCCGGACCGCGGGGATACGCAGTATTTT. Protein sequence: CASSPDRGDTQYF.

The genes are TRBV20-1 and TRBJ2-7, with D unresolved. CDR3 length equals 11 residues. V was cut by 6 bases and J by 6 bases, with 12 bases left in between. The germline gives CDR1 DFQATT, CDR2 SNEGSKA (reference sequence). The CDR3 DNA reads TGCAGTGCCTCGACTTATACCGAGCAGTACTTC. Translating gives CSASTYTEQYF.

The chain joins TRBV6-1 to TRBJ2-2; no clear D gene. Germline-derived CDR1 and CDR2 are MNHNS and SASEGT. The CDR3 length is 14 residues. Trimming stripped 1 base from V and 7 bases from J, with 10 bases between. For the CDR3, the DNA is TGTGCCAGCAGTGAAGGCGGCTCCGGCGGGGAGCTGTTTTTT. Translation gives CASSEGGSGGELFF.

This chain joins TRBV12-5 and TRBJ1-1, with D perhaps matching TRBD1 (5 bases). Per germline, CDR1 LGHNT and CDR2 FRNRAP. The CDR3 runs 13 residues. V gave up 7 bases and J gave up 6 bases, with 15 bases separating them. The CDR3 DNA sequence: TGTGCTAGTGTACCGCTCTCGGGGGCTGAAGCTTTCTTT. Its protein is CASVPLSGAEAFF.